Sequencing of this TCR beta chain was carried out in a study of OX40 agonist ivuxolimab in advanced cancers. Only in-frame clones appear in the TCRdb table, and some are missing; sequencing was by immunoSEQ multiplex PCR. The sample has approximately 80,000 clones, 90% seen once. This clone showed up just once. The sequences come from CD4+ or CD8+ T cells sorted from blood, collected in a trial of the OX40 agonist ivuxolimab. The sequence derives from an adult with an advanced solid tumor such as melanoma, head and neck, liver or kidney cancer.

The CDR3 region is CAWSTGGPQHF. CDR3 sequence (DNA): TGTGCCTGGAGCACTGGAGGGCCCCAGCATTTT. The chain couples TRBV30 to TRBJ1-5; D not certain. The germline V gene encodes CDR1 GTSNPN and CDR2 SVGIG (reference sequence). Trimming took 3 bases from V and 9 from J, leaving 9 bases between them. This CDR3 is 11 amino acids long.